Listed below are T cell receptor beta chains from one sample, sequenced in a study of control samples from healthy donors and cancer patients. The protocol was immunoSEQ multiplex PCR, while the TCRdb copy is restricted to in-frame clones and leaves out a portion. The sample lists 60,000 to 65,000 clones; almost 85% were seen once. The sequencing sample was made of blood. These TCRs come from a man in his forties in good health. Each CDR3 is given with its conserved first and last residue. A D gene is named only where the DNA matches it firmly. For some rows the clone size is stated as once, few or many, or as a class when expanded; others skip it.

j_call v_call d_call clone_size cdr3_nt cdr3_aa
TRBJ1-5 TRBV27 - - TGTGCCAGCAGTTATCAGGGTAGGGACAATCAGCCCCAGCATTTT CASSYQGRDNQPQHF
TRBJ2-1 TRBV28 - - TGTGCCAGCAGTTTCCCAGGCAATGAGCAGTTCTTC CASSFPGNEQFF
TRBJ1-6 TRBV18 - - TGTGCCAGCTCACCACAGGGGGGTAATTCACCCCTCCACTTT CASSPQGGNSPLHF
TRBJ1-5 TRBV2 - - TGTGCCAGCAGTGACAGCATTGGGCCGCCCCAGCATTTT CASSDSIGPPQHF
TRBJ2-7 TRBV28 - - TGTGCCAGCAGGGGCTTCCCGCCCTCCTACGAGCAGTACTTC CASRGFPPSYEQYF
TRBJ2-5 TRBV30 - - TGTGCCTGGAGTGAACGTCTAGGGGAGACCCAGTACTTC CAWSERLGETQYF
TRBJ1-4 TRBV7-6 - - TGTGCCAGCAGCTTAGCCGAAGGTTTCTTTGAAAAACTGTTTTTT CASSLAEGFFEKLFF
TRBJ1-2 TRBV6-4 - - TGTGCCAGCAAGGCCTTGTACAGCTCCTTGGATGGCTACACCTTC CASKALYSSLDGYTF
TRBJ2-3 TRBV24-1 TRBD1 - TGTGCCACCAGTGATCGTTATCAGGGGGCCGGCACAGATACGCAGTATTTT CATSDRYQGAGTDTQYF
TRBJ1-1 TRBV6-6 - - TGTGCCAGCAGTTATAACAGTAACACTGAAGCTTTCTTT CASSYNSNTEAFF
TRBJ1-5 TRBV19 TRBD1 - TGTGCCACCAGACAGGGCGACATCAGTAGCAATCAGCCCCAGCATTTT CATRQGDISSNQPQHF
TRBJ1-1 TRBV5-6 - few TGTGCCAGCAGAAGGGACCAGAACACTGAAGCTTTCTTT CASRRDQNTEAFF
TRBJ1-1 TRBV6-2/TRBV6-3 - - TGTGCCAGCAGTTGGGGGAACACTGAAGCTTTCTTT CASSWGNTEAFF
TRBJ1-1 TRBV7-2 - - TGTGCCAGCAGCTTAGTGAACACTGAAGCTTTCTTT CASSLVNTEAFF
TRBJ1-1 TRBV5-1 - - TGCGCCAGCAGCTTGGGGGAGAACACTGAAGCTTTCTTT CASSLGENTEAFF
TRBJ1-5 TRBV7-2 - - TGTGCCAGCAGCTTGCAGGAACTTAGCAATCAGCCCCAGCATTTT CASSLQELSNQPQHF